The sequence of this T cell receptor (beta chain) was determined in a study of cytomegalovirus exposure and HLA in healthy donors. PCR primers comprised 60 Vbeta and 13 Jbeta primers. Generated by immunoSEQ multiplex PCR, the TCRdb table keeps only in-frame clones and is missing some. Here the sample spans some 100,000 clones, about four fifths being singletons. Of note for this clone: What it recognizes is unknown.

Whole-study results and caveats: Reports showed the classifier diagnosing cytomegalovirus status with high specificity and sensitivity. In a later analysis, a genetic analysis reported fewer productive-TCR N-insertions in an Asian-associated ancestry cluster than the cohort average.

The V segment lost 0 bases and the J segment 6 bases; nucleotides outside the gene matches: 4. Germline assignment: CDR1 PRHDT and CDR2 FYEKMQ (reference sequence). This CDR3 has 16 amino acids. The sequencing input was PBMCs. V gene TRBV13 combines with J gene TRBJ1-6; 8 positions agree with TRBD1. This TCR was recovered from a male donor in good health and CMV-seropositive. In DNA form, the CDR3 reads TGTGCCAGCAGCTTAGGCGGACAGGGCCCTAATTCACCCCTCCACTTT. This sequence encodes CASSLGGQGPNSPLHF.